These 31 T cell receptor beta chains were all obtained from the same sample, sequenced in a study of blood T cell repertoires in COVID-19. TCRdb's copy holds only in-frame clones and misses some; the assay was immunoSEQ multiplex PCR. The sample carries about 400,000 clones, around nine tenths recorded once. Sequencing used PBMCs or T cells enriched from blood (not recorded which). The origin of the receptors is a woman between 45 and 65 years old who had recovered from COVID-19.

The chain carries TRBV28 and TRBJ1-5; possibly TRBD1 for D (5 bases). From germline, CDR1 is MDHEN and CDR2 SYDVKM. This CDR3 has 16 residues. Between the trimmed V and J ends, which lost 7 bases and 7 bases, there was a span of 23 bases. Here the CDR3 DNA reads TGTGCCAGCACCACCTCCGGGGGTCAGGGCGGACAGCCCCAGCATTTT. It is translated as CASTTSGGQGGQPQHF.

The rearrangement uses TRBV19 and TRBJ1-4; maybe TRBD1 (6 bases). CDR1 and CDR2 from the germline V gene are LNHDA and SQIVND (reference sequence). CDR3 length: 13 amino acids. The ends were cut back, 5 bases at V and 6 bases at J, with 10 bases in the middle. The CDR3 DNA reads TGTGCCAGTAGTGCCAACAGGGATGAAAAACTGTTTTTT. It specifies CASSANRDEKLFF. The variable domain in full, completed from reference TRBV19 and TRBJ1-4, reads DGGITQSPKYLFRKEGQNVTLSCEQNLNHDAMYWYRQDPGQGLRLIYYSQIVNDFQKGDIAEGYSVSREKKESFPLTVTSAQKNPTAFYLCASSANRDEKLFFGSGTQLSVL.

V gene TRBV27 combines with J gene TRBJ2-7; D perhaps matches TRBD2 (6 bases). CDR1 and CDR2 (germline): MNHEY, SMNVEV (reference sequence). Trimming took off 6 bases at V and 0 bases at J, with 18 bases between the two ends. The CDR3 contains 16 residues. The CDR3 DNA follows: TGTGCCAGCAGACTGTCGGGGGTAATGACCTCCTACGAGCAGTACTTC. Amino acid sequence: CASRLSGVMTSYEQYF.

The chain carries TRBV2 and TRBJ1-2; possibly TRBD1 for D (6 bases). This CDR3 contains 13 residues. The germline V gene has CDR1 SNHLY and CDR2 FYNNEI. V lost 6 bases to trimming and J lost 3 bases, with 11 bases between them. The CDR3 loop is CASSSRTDYGYTF. CDR3 nucleotide sequence: TGTGCCAGCAGCTCTAGGACAGACTATGGCTACACCTTC.

J is TRBJ1-2 and V is TRBV12-3 or TRBV12-4, with a possible D match to TRBD1 (6 bases). V was pared by 5 bases and J by 5 bases, with 9 bases between. The CDR3 is 12 amino acids. CDR3 loop: CASSRQVYGYTF. CDR3 nucleotides: TGTGCCAGCAGTCGACAGGTTTATGGCTACACCTTC.

The V and J genes are TRBV25-1 and TRBJ1-3; the match to TRBD1 covers 7 bases. V lost 6 bases and J lost 6; bases outside the gene matches: 5. The CDR3 is 13 residues long. Germline V lookup: CDR1 MGHDK, CDR2 SYGVNS. CDR3 in DNA: TGTGCCAGCAGGATAGGGGGCGAAAACACCATATATTTT. It is translated as CASRIGGENTIYF.

This clone was recorded only once. This CDR3 is CASSVGSLAGARGDTQYF. CDR3 nucleotide sequence: TGTGCCAGCAGCGTAGGTTCACTAGCGGGGGCCCGTGGGGATACGCAGTATTTT. This sequence joins TRBV9 and TRBJ2-3, with 11 positions matching TRBD2. The V and J ends lost 0 bases and 6 bases, in that order; junction bases with no gene match: 12. The CDR3 runs 18 residues. Germline loops: CDR1 SGDLS, CDR2 YYNGEE.

V gene TRBV30 combines with J gene TRBJ2-5; TRBD1 agrees at 8 bases. The CDR3 spans 13 residues. The ends lost 0 bases at V and 4 bases at J; junction bases unmatched: 1. Per germline, CDR1 GTSNPN and CDR2 SVGIG (reference sequence). The CDR3 loop is CAWSVGQGETQYF. The CDR3 coding sequence is TGTGCCTGGAGTGTAGGACAGGGAGAGACCCAGTACTTC. Full variable domain (outside the CDR3, taken from reference TRBV30 and TRBJ2-5): SQTIHQWPATLVQPVGSPLSLECTVEGTSNPNLYWYRQAAGRGLQLLFYSVGIGQISSEVPQNLSASRPQDRQFILSSKKLLLSDSGFYLCAWSVGQGETQYFGPGTRLLVL.

This rearrangement joins TRBV19 to TRBJ1-2; TRBD1 aligns across 11 bases. Germline loops: CDR1 LNHDA, CDR2 SQIVND (reference sequence). V gave up 2 bases and J gave up 6 bases; unmatched junction bases: 8. The CDR3 covers 16 residues. Written as DNA, the CDR3 is TGTGCCAGTAGTATAAGGGCCGGACAGGGGGCGGATGGCTACACCTTC. As protein: CASSIRAGQGADGYTF.

This clone was counted once. The chain employs TRBV18 and TRBJ1-3, with D tentatively TRBD1 (6 bases). V was clipped by 4 bases and J by 0 bases, with 10 bases between them. Germline V gene lookup returns CDR1 KGHSH and CDR2 LQKENI. The CDR3 covers 15 residues. The CDR3 sequence: CASSLQGHSGNTIYF. The CDR3 DNA reads TGTGCCAGCTCACTCCAGGGACACTCTGGAAACACCATATATTTT.

The gene calls are TRBV10-3 and TRBJ2-2, with D unclear. This CDR3 is 18 amino acids long. The germline V gene encodes CDR1 ENHRY and CDR2 SYGVKD. The V and J ends lost 2 bases and 1 base respectively, with 17 bases between them. CDR3 DNA: TGTGCCATCAGTGAGCCCCCAGGAAGCCCAGTGAACACCGGGGAGCTGTTTTTT. Translation: CAISEPPGSPVNTGELFF.

The V gene is TRBV6-5, the J gene TRBJ2-3; D may be TRBD2 (6 bases). This CDR3 is built from 11 residues. V was shortened by 10 bases and J by 14 bases, with 19 bases between the two germline ends. Looked up from germline, CDR1 is MNHEY and CDR2 is SVGAGI. Here the CDR3 reads CATETAGGRYF. The CDR3 DNA reads as TGTGCCACCGAAACCGCCGGGGGAAGGTATTTT.

This chain connects TRBV4-1 to TRBJ2-7; 15 nucleotides align to TRBD2. CDR1 MGHRA and CDR2 YSYEKL come from the germline V gene. With 1 base clipped from V and 2 bases from J, the junction kept 15 bases outside the gene matches. The CDR3 extends over 21 amino acids. The CDR3 spells CASSQVHPPGLAGGKPYEQYF. The DNA for the CDR3 is TGCGCCAGCAGCCAAGTTCACCCTCCGGGACTAGCGGGGGGAAAACCCTACGAGCAGTACTTC.

V gene TRBV2 combines with J gene TRBJ2-2, with 9 bases that match TRBD2. CDR1 SNHLY and CDR2 FYNNEI come from the germline V gene. V was clipped by 4 bases and J by 5 bases; unmatched bases: 14. The CDR3 totals 18 residues. CDR3 nucleotide sequence: TGTGCCAGCAGTGTTCCTAGCGGGGTGTCAAGCCTAACCGGGGAGCTGTTTTTT. This gives the protein CASSVPSGVSSLTGELFF.

This chain joins TRBV7-9 and TRBJ2-2; 13 nucleotides agree with TRBD2. CDR3 length: 19 amino acids. Trimming cost V 5 bases and J 4 bases; bases outside gene matches: 13. Germline CDR1 and CDR2: SEHNR and FQNEAQ (reference sequence). CDR3 DNA sequence: TGTGCCAGCAGCCGTTCGATACTAGCGGGGGGGCTGTTCACCGGGGAGCTGTTTTTT. Translation: CASSRSILAGGLFTGELFF.

CDR3 coding DNA: TGTGCCAGCTCACAGGGGGCGAGGACCGGGGAGCTGTTTTTT. This codes for CASSQGARTGELFF. The V gene is TRBV19, the J gene TRBJ2-2; 9 bases fit TRBD1. This CDR3 spans 14 amino acids. The J segment lost 5 bases and the V segment lost 9 bases, leaving 7 bases of the junction unmatched. Germline loops: CDR1 LNHDA, CDR2 SQIVND (reference sequence).

The CDR3 sequence: CASSDVGLGYTF. The CDR3 DNA reads as TGTGCCAGCAGTGACGTGGGGCTTGGCTACACCTTC. The chain combines TRBV6-4 with TRBJ1-2; possibly TRBD1 for D (5 bases). Germline loops: CDR1 MRHNA, CDR2 SNTAGT. Trimming shortened V by 2 bases and J by 7 bases, and 8 bases separated the two germline ends. CDR3 length equals 12 residues.

This chain links TRBV30 with TRBJ2-1; D gene unclear. Deletions cut 0 bases from V and 9 bases from J, with 9 bases between. Germline V gene data show CDR1 as GTSNPN and CDR2 as SVGIG (reference sequence). This CDR3 is built from 12 residues. In nucleotides, the CDR3 is TGTGCCTGGAGTGTAATCTATGGTGAGCAGTTCTTC. Protein: CAWSVIYGEQFF.

V is TRBV18 and J is TRBJ2-5, with TRBD1 matching over 7 bases. J was trimmed by 5 bases and V by 6 bases; bases with no gene match: 9. Germline V lookup: CDR1 KGHSH, CDR2 LQKENI. CDR3 length equals 14 residues. This CDR3 reads CASSLTGVKETQYF. CDR3 DNA sequence: TGTGCCAGCTCGCTAACAGGGGTGAAGGAGACCCAGTACTTC.

The chain recombines TRBV28 with TRBJ2-5; TRBD1 is a possible D gene (5 bases). CDR1 is MDHEN, CDR2 SYDVKM, per germline. V lost 2 bases and J 2 bases, leaving 12 bases between the germline ends. The CDR3 is made up of 15 amino acids. The CDR3 sequence is CASSLGATAQETQYF. CDR3 nucleotides: TGTGCCAGCAGTTTAGGGGCTACTGCACAAGAGACCCAGTACTTC.

This clone has only one observation. The chain recombines TRBV4-2 with TRBJ2-7, with 9 bases that match TRBD1. With V trimmed by 0 bases and J by 4 bases, 7 bases remained unmatched. The germline CDR1 and CDR2 sequences are LGHNA and YNFKEQ. The CDR3 sequence is 16 residues long. CDR3 sequence reads: CASSQENQQGAYEQYF. In DNA form, the CDR3 reads TGTGCCAGCAGCCAAGAAAACCAACAGGGGGCATACGAGCAGTACTTC.

The rearrangement joins TRBV25-1 to TRBJ2-1; a possible D gene is TRBD2 (6 bases). Germline CDR1 is MGHDK and CDR2 is SYGVNS. The CDR3 contains 15 residues. The V and J ends lost 2 bases and 0 bases respectively, with 8 bases between them. CDR3 sequence reads: CASSERGSSYNEQFF. CDR3 bases: TGTGCCAGCAGTGAACGGGGGAGCTCCTACAATGAGCAGTTCTTC.

The chain has TRBV10-3 and TRBJ1-1; no clear D. This CDR3 spans 14 amino acids. Trimming took 0 bases from V and 6 from J, leaving 11 bases between them. Germline CDR1 is ENHRY and CDR2 is SYGVKD. The CDR3 sequence is CAISESEGKSEAFF. CDR3 in DNA: TGTGCCATCAGTGAGTCTGAGGGAAAATCTGAAGCTTTCTTT.

This clone was picked up one time. The genes are TRBV11-2 and TRBJ1-1; 10 bases are shared with TRBD1. This CDR3 region has 15 residues. The germline gives CDR1 SGHAT, CDR2 FQNNGV. V shed 6 bases and J 3 bases; nucleotides not matched to a gene: 7. CDR3 coding DNA: TGTGCCAGCAGGACAGGGGGCGAGGAGGACACTGAAGCTTTCTTT. Protein: CASRTGGEEDTEAFF. Full variable domain (remainder filled in from reference TRBV11-2 and TRBJ1-1): EAGVAQSPRYKIIEKRQSVAFWCNPISGHATLYWYQQILGQGPKLLIQFQNNGVVDDSQLPKDRFSAERLKGVDSTLKIQPAKLEDSAVYLCASRTGGEEDTEAFFGQGTRLTVV.

V usage is TRBV6-5 and J usage is TRBJ1-5; D not certain. Germline-derived CDR1 and CDR2 are MNHEY and SVGAGI. This CDR3 contains 13 residues. V gave up 2 bases and J gave up 4 bases, with 6 bases separating them. CDR3 region: CASSYTGNQPQHF. The CDR3 nucleotides read TGTGCCAGCAGTTACACCGGGAATCAGCCCCAGCATTTT.

The V call is TRBV18, the J call TRBJ2-1; D possibly corresponds to TRBD1 (6 bases). The CDR3 is 18 amino acids. In germline, CDR1 is KGHSH, CDR2 LQKENI. V was trimmed by 0 bases and J by 9 bases, leaving 24 bases between them. CDR3: CASSPPIRGQGHLGEQFF. CDR3 DNA sequence: TGTGCCAGCTCACCACCTATTAGAGGTCAGGGGCATTTGGGTGAGCAGTTCTTC. The full variable domain, with the rest looked up from reference TRBV18 and TRBJ2-1, is NAGVMQNPRHLVRRRGQEARLRCSPMKGHSHVYWYRQLPEEGLKFMVYLQKENIIDESGMPKERFSAEFPKEGPSILRIQQVVRGDSAAYFCASSPPIRGQGHLGEQFFGPGTRLTVL.

This clone was seen once. The chain carries TRBV6-5 and TRBJ2-7; D unresolved. Germline V gene data show CDR1 as MNHEY and CDR2 as SVGAGI. CDR3 size: 16 residues. Trimming stripped 2 bases from V and 0 bases from J, with 14 bases between. The CDR3 DNA sequence: TGTGCCAGCAGTTACATCTTTAGCCGGAGCTCCTACGAGCAGTACTTC. Encoded protein: CASSYIFSRSSYEQYF.

The rearrangement joins TRBV28 to TRBJ2-7, with a weak D call TRBD1 (5 bases). The ends were cut back, 2 bases at V and 4 bases at J, with 12 bases in the middle. There are 14 residues in the CDR3. Germline CDR1 reads MDHEN; CDR2 reads SYDVKM. In DNA, the CDR3 is TGTGCCAGCAGTTTAATGGGCAGGGCATACGAGCAGTACTTC. This codes for CASSLMGRAYEQYF.

The rearrangement links TRBV6-5 to TRBJ1-6, with D unresolved. Germline V gene lookup returns CDR1 MNHEY and CDR2 SVGAGI. The V end was cut by 2 bases, the J end by 8 bases, with 13 bases between. The CDR3 runs to 15 residues. CDR3 nucleotide sequence: TGTGCCAGCAGTTACACGCCAGCCGGGGATTCACCCCTCCACTTT. It codes for CASSYTPAGDSPLHF.

The chain couples TRBV19 to TRBJ1-5; no definite D call. Germline CDR1 reads LNHDA; CDR2 reads SQIVND (reference sequence). Trimming cost V 5 bases and J 4 bases, with 21 bases left between them. This CDR3 has 17 residues. The CDR3, as DNA: TGTGCCAGTAGTGAGCGGATGAGGACCTTGGGGAATCAGCCCCAGCATTTT. It specifies CASSERMRTLGNQPQHF.

DNA of the CDR3: TGCGCCAGCAGCCAAGAGACAGGATTCAATCAGCCCCAGCATTTT. Amino acids: CASSQETGFNQPQHF. The chain joins TRBV4-1 to TRBJ1-5, with a weak D call TRBD1 (6 bases). The CDR3 contains 15 residues. V shed 0 bases and J shed 3 bases, with 9 bases lying between them. Germline V gene sequence: CDR1 MGHRA, CDR2 YSYEKL.